This T cell receptor beta chain was profiled in a study of T cell changes during pregnancy in multiple sclerosis. Profiling relied on immunoSEQ multiplex PCR, and the TCRdb table lists in-frame clones only, not all of them. Among approximately 74,000 clones, about 85% were seen once, and the ten largest hold 3% to 4%. The J segment lost 5 bases and the V segment lost 5 bases, leaving 4 bases of the junction unmatched. There are 14 residues in the CDR3. Germline V gene lookup returns CDR1 MNHNY and CDR2 SVGAGI (reference sequence). Sequenced material: peripheral blood, taken before pregnancy. The chain is built from TRBV6-6 and TRBJ1-3, with 9 nucleotides matching TRBD1. The TCR originated in a female donor with multiple sclerosis, enrolled in a pregnancy study. In DNA, the CDR3 is TGTGCCAGCAGTGTACAGGGGGCACGAAACACCATATATTTT. Amino acids: CASSVQGARNTIYF.